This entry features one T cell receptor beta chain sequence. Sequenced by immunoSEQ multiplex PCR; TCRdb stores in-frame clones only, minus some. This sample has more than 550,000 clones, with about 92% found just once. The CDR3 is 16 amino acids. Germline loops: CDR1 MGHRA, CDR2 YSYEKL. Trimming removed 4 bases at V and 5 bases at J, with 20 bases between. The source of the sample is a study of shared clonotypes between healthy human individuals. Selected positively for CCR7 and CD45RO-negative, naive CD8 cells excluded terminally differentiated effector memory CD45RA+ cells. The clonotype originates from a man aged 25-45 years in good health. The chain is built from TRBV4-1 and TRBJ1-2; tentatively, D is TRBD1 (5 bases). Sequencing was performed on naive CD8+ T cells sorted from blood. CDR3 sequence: CASSREYGARWYGYTF. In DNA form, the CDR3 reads TGCGCCAGCAGCCGAGAGTACGGGGCTCGGTGGTATGGCTACACCTTC.